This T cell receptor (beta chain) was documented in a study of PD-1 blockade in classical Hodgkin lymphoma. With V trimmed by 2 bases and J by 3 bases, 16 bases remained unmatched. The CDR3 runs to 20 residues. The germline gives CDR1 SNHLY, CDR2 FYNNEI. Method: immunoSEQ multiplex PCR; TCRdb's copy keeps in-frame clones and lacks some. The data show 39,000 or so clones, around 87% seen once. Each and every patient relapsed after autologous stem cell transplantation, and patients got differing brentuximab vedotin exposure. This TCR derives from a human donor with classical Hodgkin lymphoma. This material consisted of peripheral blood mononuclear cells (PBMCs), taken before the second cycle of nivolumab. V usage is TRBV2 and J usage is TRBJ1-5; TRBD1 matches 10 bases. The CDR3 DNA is TGTGCCAGCAGTGAAACCCATCCGGGACAGGGGATATTTAACAATCAGCCCCAGCATTTT. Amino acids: CASSETHPGQGIFNNQPQHF.